This is a list of T cell receptor beta chains from one sample in a study of T cell responses to AZD1222 COVID-19 vaccine. Profiling relied on immunoSEQ multiplex PCR, and the TCRdb table lists in-frame clones only, not all of them. The sample gives 120,000 or so clones, over 75% of which show up once; roughly 9.1% is in the top ten. Source: peripheral blood, taken on day 0 of AZD1222 vaccination. These receptors were taken from an adult in good health. CDR3s leave out the opening cysteine and the closing phenylalanine or tryptophan. A clone size is listed for some rows: how often the clone was seen (once, few, many), or a class if it is expanded.

abundance,v_gene,j_gene,CDR3aa
NA,TRBV5-4,TRBJ2-5,ASSLERSQETQY
NA,TRBV12-5,TRBJ1-3,ASGPGHTIY
NA,TRBV7-9,TRBJ2-7,ASSLGTSGTYEQY
NA,TRBV24-1,TRBJ1-1,ATSDYNTEAF
NA,TRBV3-1/TRBV3-2,TRBJ2-5,ASSLRSTSPETQY
NA,TRBV7-2,TRBJ1-6,ASRDPGQGNSPLH
NA,TRBV6-6,TRBJ2-7,ASAVPWDRGNYEQY
NA,TRBV2,TRBJ2-7,ASSYYGEQY
NA,TRBV6-5,TRBJ1-5,ASSYSGQGGQPQH
NA,TRBV19,TRBJ1-3,ASTDRLSGNTIY
NA,TRBV7-9,TRBJ1-1,ASSPSRGSTEAF
NA,TRBV4-2,TRBJ1-3,ASSQDIKGTVAGNTIY
NA,TRBV29-1,TRBJ1-1,SVATRQVAMNTEAF
NA,TRBV7-2,TRBJ1-2,ASREKPGPGYGYT
NA,TRBV7-9,TRBJ2-7,ASSSERGARYEQY
NA,TRBV28,TRBJ1-1,ASSHPTETNTEAF
NA,TRBV19,TRBJ2-2,ASSIPTHGSGELF
NA,TRBV12-3/TRBV12-4,TRBJ1-2,ASRSPGGGYT
NA,TRBV2,TRBJ2-7,ASRAGHEQY
NA,TRBV5-6,TRBJ1-6,ASSLRSIGENSPLH
NA,TRBV29-1,TRBJ1-5,SVGGQPQH
NA,TRBV2,TRBJ1-2,ASSDRQAYGYT
NA,TRBV11-2,TRBJ2-6,ASSPQGTGANVLT
NA,TRBV28,TRBJ1-5,ASHSLGQDHQPQH
NA,TRBV30,TRBJ1-2,AWRAGDYGYT
NA,TRBV28,TRBJ2-7,ASSWHAGQATYEQY
NA,TRBV30,TRBJ2-3,AWSVWGRGGTDTQY
NA,TRBV5-4,TRBJ2-1,ASSPAGSYNEQF
once,TRBV10-2,TRBJ2-7,ASSRQGNDEQY
NA,TRBV6-2/TRBV6-3,TRBJ2-7,ASSSRQGRYEQY
NA,TRBV24-1,TRBJ2-5,ATSGPGTTQETQY
NA,TRBV21-1,TRBJ1-6,ASSNHGGVGRSPLH
NA,TRBV6-1,TRBJ2-2,ASSGLRGGNTGELF